This T cell receptor beta chain was captured in a study of T cell repertoires in cytomegalovirus infection. In the study overall: Shared public TCR beta signatures pointed to both CMV infection and a matching HLA type.

Notes on the study in general: The ex vivo response showed dominance by HLA-C-restricted CMV-specific TCR beta clonotypes.

The table lists this clonotype with many counts. What it binds is not known. TCRdb recomputed calls from the reads with MiXCR, one row per CDR3 protein. The sample holds around 260,000 distinct CDR3 sequences, more than 20% seen once. The clonotype comes from a human donor in good health (CMV status not recorded). Some clones in this sample may be carry-over from other donors' samples. Source material: PBMCs.

CDR3 region: CASSSGLQASPPQHF. The CDR3 coding sequence is TGTGCCAGCAGTTCCGGGTTGCAGGCCAGTCCGCCCCAGCATTTT. The chain joins TRBV28 to TRBJ1-5, with D hard to call. The CDR3 extends over 15 amino acids. Germline V gene data show CDR1 as MDHEN and CDR2 as SYDVKM. V was cut by 4 bases and J by 9 bases, with 19 bases left in between.